The 9 T cell receptor beta chains below all came from one sample that was sequenced in a study of blood T cells in healthy people across ages. The authors ran a second PCR of about 7 to 11 cycles using a sample-barcoded 5' primer and a J-beta primer mix. TCRdb reanalysed the 5' RACE reads using MiXCR and keeps one entry per CDR3 protein. This table holds 600,000 to 850,000 distinct CDR3 sequences, more than 20% found once. These data also featured in a second study, about T cells of mothers and their children.

The sequenced material came from blood. The receptor source for this set is a boy aged 5 to 17 in good health.

V usage is TRBV28 and J usage is TRBJ2-3; perhaps D is TRBD1 or TRBD2 (5 bases each). Germline CDR1 reads MDHEN; CDR2 reads SYDVKM. Between the trimmed V and J ends, which lost 4 bases and 4 bases, there was a span of 9 bases. This CDR3 has 13 amino acids. The DNA of the CDR3 is TGTGCCAGCAGTTCTGGGGGTTCAGATACGCAGTATTTT. This sequence encodes CASSSGGSDTQYF.

The table lists this clonotype with a few counts. The genes are TRBV12-3 or TRBV12-4 and TRBJ1-3; the D gene is possibly TRBD1 (6 bases). Deletions cut 6 bases from V and 9 bases from J, with 6 bases between. The CDR3 contains 10 residues. Written as DNA, the CDR3 is TGTGCCAGCAGCAGGGGCACCATATATTTT. Its translation is CASSRGTIYF.

This clonotype was picked up a small number of times. The genes are TRBV12-3 or TRBV12-4 and TRBJ2-7, with D perhaps TRBD1 or TRBD2 (6 bases each). The CDR3 loop spans 12 amino acids. Trimming shortened V by 6 bases and J by 6 bases, and 12 bases separated the two germline ends. The CDR3 loop is CASSKGGGEQYF. CDR3 nucleotide sequence: TGTGCCAGCAGCAAGGGGGGTGGCGAGCAGTACTTC.

The chain has TRBV5-1 and TRBJ1-3, with no clear D. This CDR3 is 13 amino acids long. The V gene lost 7 bases and the J gene lost 2 bases, with 10 bases spanning the gap. Per the germline V gene, CDR1 is SGHRS and CDR2 is YFSETQ. This chain's CDR3 is CASADSTGNTIYF. CDR3 coding DNA: TGCGCCAGCGCCGATTCGACTGGAAACACCATATATTTT.

This clonotype came up a few times. CDR3 protein: CSVPQREAHEQFF. DNA for the CDR3: TGCAGCGTTCCCCAGCGGGAGGCCCACGAGCAGTTCTTC. V is TRBV29-1 and J is TRBJ2-1, with 9 bases fitting TRBD2. The germline V gene has CDR1 SQVTM and CDR2 ANQGSEA. The CDR3 loop spans 13 amino acids. The V gene end was trimmed by 5 bases and the J gene end by 10 bases; junction bases not matched to a gene: 9.

There are a few counts of this clonotype. The chain links TRBV4-1 to TRBJ2-5, with 9 bases aligning to TRBD1. The J call may be incorrect, as the DNA end agrees better with TRBJ2-1. The CDR3 runs 15 residues. Looked up from germline, CDR1 is MGHRA and CDR2 is YSYEKL. This CDR3 is CASSRDRVSLDEQFF. The CDR3 region has the DNA TGCGCCAGCAGCAGGGACAGGGTGAGCCTTGATGAGCAGTTCTTC.

The V and J genes are TRBV5-6 and TRBJ2-1, with D unresolved. V was cut by 1 base and J by 10 bases, with 9 bases left in between. CDR1 is SGHDT and CDR2 is YYEEEE in the germline V gene. The CDR3 runs 12 residues. The CDR3 is CASSLWVEEQFF. CDR3 DNA: TGTGCCAGCAGCTTGTGGGTTGAGGAGCAGTTCTTC.

This rearrangement joins TRBV2 to TRBJ1-4, with 9 bases lining up with TRBD1. V shed 6 bases, J shed 7 bases, and the junction held 6 bases outside the gene matches. Germline CDR1 and CDR2: SNHLY and FYNNEI. The CDR3 is 14 amino acids. CDR3 loop: CASSRDRALEKLFF. Written as DNA, the CDR3 is TGTGCCAGCAGCAGGGACAGGGCGCTTGAAAAACTGTTTTTT.

V is TRBV5-1 and J is TRBJ2-3; possible D gene TRBD1, 5 bases. The CDR3 covers 15 residues. Germline V gene data show CDR1 as SGHRS and CDR2 as YFSETQ. The ends were cut back, 0 bases at V and 4 bases at J, with 12 bases in the middle. The CDR3 here is CASSLEAGKSDTQYF. CDR3 bases: TGCGCCAGCAGCTTGGAGGCAGGGAAGTCAGATACGCAGTATTTT.